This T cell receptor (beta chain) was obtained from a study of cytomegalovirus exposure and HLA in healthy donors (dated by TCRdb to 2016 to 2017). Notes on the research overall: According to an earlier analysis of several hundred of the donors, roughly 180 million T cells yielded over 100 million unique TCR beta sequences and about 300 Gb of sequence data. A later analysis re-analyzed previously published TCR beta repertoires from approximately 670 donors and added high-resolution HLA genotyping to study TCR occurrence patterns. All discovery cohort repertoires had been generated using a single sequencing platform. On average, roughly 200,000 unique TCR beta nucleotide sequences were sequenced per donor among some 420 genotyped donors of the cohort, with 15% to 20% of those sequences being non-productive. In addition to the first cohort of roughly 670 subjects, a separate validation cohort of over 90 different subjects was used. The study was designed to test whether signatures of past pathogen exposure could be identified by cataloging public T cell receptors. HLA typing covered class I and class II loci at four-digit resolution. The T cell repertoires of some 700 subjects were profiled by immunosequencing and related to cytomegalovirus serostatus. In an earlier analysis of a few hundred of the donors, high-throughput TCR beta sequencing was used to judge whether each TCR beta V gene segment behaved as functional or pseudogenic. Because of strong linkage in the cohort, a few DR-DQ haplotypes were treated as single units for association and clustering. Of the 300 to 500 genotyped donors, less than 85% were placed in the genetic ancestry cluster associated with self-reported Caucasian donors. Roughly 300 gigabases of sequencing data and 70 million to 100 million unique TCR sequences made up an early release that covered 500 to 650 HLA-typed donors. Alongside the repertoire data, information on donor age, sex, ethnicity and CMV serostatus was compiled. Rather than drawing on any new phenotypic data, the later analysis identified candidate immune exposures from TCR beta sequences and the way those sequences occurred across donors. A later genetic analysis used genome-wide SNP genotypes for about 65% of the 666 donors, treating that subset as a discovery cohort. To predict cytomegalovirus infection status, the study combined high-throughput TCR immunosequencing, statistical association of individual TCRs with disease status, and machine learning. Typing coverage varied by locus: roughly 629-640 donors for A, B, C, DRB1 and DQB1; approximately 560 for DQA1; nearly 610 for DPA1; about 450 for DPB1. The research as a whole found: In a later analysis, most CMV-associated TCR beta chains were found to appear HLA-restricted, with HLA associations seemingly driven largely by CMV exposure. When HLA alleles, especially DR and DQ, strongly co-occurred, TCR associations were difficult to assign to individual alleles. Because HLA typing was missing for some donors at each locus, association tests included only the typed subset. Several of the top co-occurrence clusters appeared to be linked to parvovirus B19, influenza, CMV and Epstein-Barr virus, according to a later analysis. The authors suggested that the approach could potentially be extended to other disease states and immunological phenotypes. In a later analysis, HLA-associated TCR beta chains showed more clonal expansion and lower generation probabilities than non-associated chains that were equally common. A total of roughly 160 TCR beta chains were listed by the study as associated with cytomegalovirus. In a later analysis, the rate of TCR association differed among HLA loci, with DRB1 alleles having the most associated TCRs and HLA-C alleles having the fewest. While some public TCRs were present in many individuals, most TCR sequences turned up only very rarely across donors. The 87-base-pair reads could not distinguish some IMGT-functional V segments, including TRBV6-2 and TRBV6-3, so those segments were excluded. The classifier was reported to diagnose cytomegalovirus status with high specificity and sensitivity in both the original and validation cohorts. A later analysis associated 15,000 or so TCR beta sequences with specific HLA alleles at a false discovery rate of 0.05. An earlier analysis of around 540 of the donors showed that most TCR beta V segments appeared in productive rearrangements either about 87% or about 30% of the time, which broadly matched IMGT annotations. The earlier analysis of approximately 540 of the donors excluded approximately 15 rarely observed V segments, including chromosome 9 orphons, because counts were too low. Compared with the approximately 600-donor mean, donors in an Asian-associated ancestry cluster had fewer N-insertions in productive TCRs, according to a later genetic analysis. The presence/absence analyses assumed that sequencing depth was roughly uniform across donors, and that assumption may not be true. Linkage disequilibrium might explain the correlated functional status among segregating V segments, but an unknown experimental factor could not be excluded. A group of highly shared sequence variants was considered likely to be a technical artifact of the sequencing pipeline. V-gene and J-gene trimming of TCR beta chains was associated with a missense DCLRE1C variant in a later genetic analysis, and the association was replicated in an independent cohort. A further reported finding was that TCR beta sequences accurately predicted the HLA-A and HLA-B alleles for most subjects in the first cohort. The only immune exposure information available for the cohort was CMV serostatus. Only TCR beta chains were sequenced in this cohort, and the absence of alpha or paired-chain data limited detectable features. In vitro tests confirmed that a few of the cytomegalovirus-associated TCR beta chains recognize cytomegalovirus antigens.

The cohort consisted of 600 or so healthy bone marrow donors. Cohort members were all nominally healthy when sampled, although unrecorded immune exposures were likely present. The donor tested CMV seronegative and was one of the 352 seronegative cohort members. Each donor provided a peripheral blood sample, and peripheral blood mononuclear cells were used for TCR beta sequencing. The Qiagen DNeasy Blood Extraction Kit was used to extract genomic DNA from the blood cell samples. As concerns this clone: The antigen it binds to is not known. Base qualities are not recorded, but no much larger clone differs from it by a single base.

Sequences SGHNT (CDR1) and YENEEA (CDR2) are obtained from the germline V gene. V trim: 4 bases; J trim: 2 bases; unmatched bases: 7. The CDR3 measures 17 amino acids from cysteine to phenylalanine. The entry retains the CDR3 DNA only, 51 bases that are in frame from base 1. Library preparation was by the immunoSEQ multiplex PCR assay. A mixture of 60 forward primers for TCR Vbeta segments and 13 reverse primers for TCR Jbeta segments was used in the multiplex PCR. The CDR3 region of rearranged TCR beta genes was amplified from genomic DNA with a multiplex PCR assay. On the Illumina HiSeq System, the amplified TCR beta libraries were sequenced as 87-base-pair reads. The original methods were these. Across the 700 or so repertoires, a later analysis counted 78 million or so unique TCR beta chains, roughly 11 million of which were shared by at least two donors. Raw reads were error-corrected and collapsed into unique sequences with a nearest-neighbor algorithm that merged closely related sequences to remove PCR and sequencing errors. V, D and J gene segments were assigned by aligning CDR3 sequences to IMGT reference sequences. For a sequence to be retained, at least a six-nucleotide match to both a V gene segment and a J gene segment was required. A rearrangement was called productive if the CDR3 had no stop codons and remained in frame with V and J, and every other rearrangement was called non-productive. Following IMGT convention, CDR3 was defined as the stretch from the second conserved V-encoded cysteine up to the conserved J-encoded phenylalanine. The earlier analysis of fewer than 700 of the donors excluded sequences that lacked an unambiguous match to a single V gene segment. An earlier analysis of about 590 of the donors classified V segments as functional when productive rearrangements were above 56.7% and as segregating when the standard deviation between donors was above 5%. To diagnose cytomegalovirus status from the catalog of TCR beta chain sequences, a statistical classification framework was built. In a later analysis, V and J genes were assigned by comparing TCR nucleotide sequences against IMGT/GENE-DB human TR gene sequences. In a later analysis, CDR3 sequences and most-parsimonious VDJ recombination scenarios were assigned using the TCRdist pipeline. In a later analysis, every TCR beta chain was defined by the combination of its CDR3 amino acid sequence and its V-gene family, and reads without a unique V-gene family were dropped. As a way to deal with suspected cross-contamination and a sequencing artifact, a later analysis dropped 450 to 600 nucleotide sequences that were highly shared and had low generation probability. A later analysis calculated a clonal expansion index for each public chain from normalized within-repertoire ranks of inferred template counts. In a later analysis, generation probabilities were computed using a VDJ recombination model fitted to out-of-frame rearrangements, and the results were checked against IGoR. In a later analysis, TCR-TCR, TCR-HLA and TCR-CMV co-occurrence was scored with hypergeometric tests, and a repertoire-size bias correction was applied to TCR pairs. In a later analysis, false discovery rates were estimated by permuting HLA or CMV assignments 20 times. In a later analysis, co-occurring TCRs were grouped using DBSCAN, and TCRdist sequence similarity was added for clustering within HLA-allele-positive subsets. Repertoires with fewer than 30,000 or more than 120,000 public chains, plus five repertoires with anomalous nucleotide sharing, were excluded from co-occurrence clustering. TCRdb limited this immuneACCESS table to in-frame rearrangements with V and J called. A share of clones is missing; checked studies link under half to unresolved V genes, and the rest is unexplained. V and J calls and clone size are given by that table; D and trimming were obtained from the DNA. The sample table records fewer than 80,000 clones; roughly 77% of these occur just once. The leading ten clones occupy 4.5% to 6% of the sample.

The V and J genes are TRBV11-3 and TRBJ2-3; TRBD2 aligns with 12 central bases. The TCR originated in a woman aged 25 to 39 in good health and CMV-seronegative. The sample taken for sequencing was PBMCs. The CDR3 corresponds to CASSSRLAGEFTDTQYF. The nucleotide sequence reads TGTGCCAGCAGCTCCCGACTAGCGGGAGAGTTCACAGATACGCAGTATTTT.